The text below deals with one T cell receptor beta chain. Under the authors' procedure: Using reference gene primer amplification, nucleated cell counts were estimated. Profiling relied on immunoSEQ multiplex PCR, and the TCRdb table lists in-frame clones only, not all of them. V and J calls and clone size are copied from that table; D and trimming were computed from the DNA. The sample consists of roughly 200,000 clones, more than 75% of them appearing once. The data belong to a study of blood T cell repertoires in COVID-19. The overall study: Sources were T cells, B-cell-depleted T cells, or PBMCs; the material itself was cDNA or gDNA.

Sequencing was performed on peripheral blood. This receptor was identified in a woman aged 18-29 years who had recovered from COVID-19.

This CDR3 is CASSGTDTDTQYF. DNA for the CDR3: TGCGCCAGCAGCGGGACAGACACAGATACGCAGTATTTT. The rearrangement uses TRBV5-1 and TRBJ2-3; TRBD1 aligns across 7 bases. CDR3 size: 13 residues. The germline gives CDR1 SGHRS, CDR2 YFSETQ. V was pared by 4 bases and J by 2 bases, with 1 base of the junction left unmatched.